This T cell receptor beta chain was identified during a study of T-cell reconstitution after alpha-beta-depleted transplantation in children. General study points: When one year had passed after transplant, most T-cell counts and diversity came from newly produced T cells. Some patients showed high day-60 TCRbeta diversity, which derived from surviving recipient T cells and thymic progenitors. It was reported that alpha-beta T cells came from several hundred expanded graft clones (about two months after transplant).

Using unique molecular identifiers, the investigators prepared the TCRbeta library. TCRdb used MiXCR to reprocess the PCR reads, holding one entry per CDR3 protein. The repertoire holds 500,000 to 650,000 distinct CDR3 sequences, with roughly an eighth as singletons. This clonotype has just a few counts. What it recognizes is unknown. The germline V gene has CDR1 SEHNR and CDR2 FQNEAQ (reference sequence). This CDR3 region has 14 residues. Trimming shortened V by 3 bases and J by 1 base, and 9 bases separated the two germline ends. The source is a female patient aged 2 to 10 who had a stem cell transplant for aplastic anemia, so the T cells may come from the graft donor. Sequencing was performed on PBMCs, mostly from graft donor cells, taken 180 days after TCRalphabeta/CD19-depleted stem cell transplant. This rearrangement joins TRBV7-9 to TRBJ1-1; D is perhaps TRBD1 (5 bases). This chain's CDR3 is CASSLKQANTEAFF. The CDR3 DNA follows: TGTGCCAGCAGCTTGAAACAGGCGAACACTGAAGCTTTCTTT.